This is a list of T cell receptor beta chains from one sample in a study of T cell responses to AZD1222 COVID-19 vaccine. Only in-frame clones appear in the TCRdb table, and some are missing; sequencing was by immunoSEQ multiplex PCR. Found here are 90,000 to 150,000 clones, more than 75% of them singletons; the top ten hold 8.5% to 10%. The source was peripheral blood, collected on day 0 of AZD1222 vaccination. These receptors were obtained from an adult in good health. Each CDR3 is given with its conserved first and last residue. The D gene is left open where the match is weak. Only part of the rows carry a size: once, few, many, or a class if the clone is expanded.

v_call	clone_size	d_call	j_call	cdr3_aa	cdr3_nt
TRBV11-3	NA	NA	TRBJ2-7	CASSFNGSFFSRNYEQYF	TGTGCCAGCAGCTTCAACGGCAGTTTTTTCTCCCGAAACTACGAGCAGTACTTC
TRBV19	NA	TRBD1	TRBJ1-2	CASSSQTGGVGYGYTF	TGTGCCAGTAGTTCTCAGACAGGGGGCGTCGGCTATGGCTACACCTTC
TRBV28	NA	NA	TRBJ1-3	CASRRLGTIYF	TGTGCCAGCAGACGACTCGGCACCATATATTTT
TRBV5-1	NA	TRBD1	TRBJ2-2	CASNGQARDRGIPAGELFF	TGCGCCAGCAATGGGCAGGCCCGGGACAGGGGAATTCCGGCCGGGGAGCTGTTTTTT
TRBV4-1	NA	NA	TRBJ1-3	CASSQGTQGSISGNTIYF	TGCGCCAGCAGCCAAGGGACTCAGGGTTCGATCTCTGGAAACACCATATATTTT
TRBV6-2/TRBV6-3	NA	TRBD2	TRBJ2-3	CASSWGLAGENTDTQYF	TGTGCCAGCAGTTGGGGACTAGCGGGAGAGAACACAGATACGCAGTATTTT
TRBV6-2/TRBV6-3	NA	NA	TRBJ1-1	CASSPGGTYDTEAFF	TGTGCCAGCAGCCCTGGGGGGACATATGACACTGAAGCTTTCTTT
TRBV13	NA	NA	TRBJ1-2	CASSFGRVGGYTF	TGTGCCAGCAGCTTTGGAAGGGTGGGAGGCTACACCTTC
TRBV6-4	NA	TRBD1	TRBJ1-3	CARKPGQGTNSGNTIYF	TGTGCCAGGAAGCCGGGACAGGGGACAAACTCTGGAAACACCATATATTTT
TRBV6-5	once	TRBD1	TRBJ1-3	CASSQDRGGNTIYF	TGTGCCAGCAGTCAGGACAGGGGTGGAAACACCATATATTTT
TRBV7-3	once	TRBD1	TRBJ1-4	CASSRQGGEKLFF	TGTGCCAGCAGCCGACAGGGGGGTGAAAAACTGTTTTTT
TRBV20-1	NA	NA	TRBJ1-4	CSASDFGGTEKLFF	TGCAGTGCTAGTGATTTTGGGGGGACTGAAAAACTGTTTTTT
TRBV7-9	NA	NA	TRBJ2-7	CASSATGLIYEQYF	TGTGCCAGCAGCGCCACGGGACTGATATACGAGCAGTACTTC
TRBV5-1	NA	NA	TRBJ2-7	CASSPGGYEQYF	TGCGCCAGCAGCCCCGGGGGCTACGAGCAGTACTTC
TRBV20-1	NA	NA	TRBJ1-5	CSASRASSNQPQHF	TGCAGTGCTAGTCGGGCCTCTAGCAATCAGCCCCAGCATTTT
TRBV19	NA	NA	TRBJ1-5	CASSPTGKLSVNSNQPQHF	TGTGCCAGTAGCCCGACAGGAAAGCTTAGCGTTAATAGCAATCAGCCCCAGCATTTT
TRBV12-3/TRBV12-4	NA	TRBD1	TRBJ2-5	CASSLDRRETQYF	TGTGCCAGCAGCTTGGACAGGAGAGAGACCCAGTACTTC
TRBV10-3	NA	NA	TRBJ1-2	CAISDPRGQGANYGYTF	TGTGCCATCAGTGACCCGAGGGGTCAGGGCGCAAACTATGGCTACACCTTC
TRBV7-2	few	NA	TRBJ2-7	CASSSVGLYEQYF	TGTGCCAGCAGCAGCGTCGGGCTTTACGAGCAGTACTTC
TRBV3-1/TRBV3-2	NA	TRBD2	TRBJ2-2	CASSQTLPRGSASGRPIPGELFF	TGTGCCAGCAGCCAAACGCTCCCCCGGGGGAGCGCTAGCGGGAGGCCAATCCCCGGGGAGCTGTTTTTT